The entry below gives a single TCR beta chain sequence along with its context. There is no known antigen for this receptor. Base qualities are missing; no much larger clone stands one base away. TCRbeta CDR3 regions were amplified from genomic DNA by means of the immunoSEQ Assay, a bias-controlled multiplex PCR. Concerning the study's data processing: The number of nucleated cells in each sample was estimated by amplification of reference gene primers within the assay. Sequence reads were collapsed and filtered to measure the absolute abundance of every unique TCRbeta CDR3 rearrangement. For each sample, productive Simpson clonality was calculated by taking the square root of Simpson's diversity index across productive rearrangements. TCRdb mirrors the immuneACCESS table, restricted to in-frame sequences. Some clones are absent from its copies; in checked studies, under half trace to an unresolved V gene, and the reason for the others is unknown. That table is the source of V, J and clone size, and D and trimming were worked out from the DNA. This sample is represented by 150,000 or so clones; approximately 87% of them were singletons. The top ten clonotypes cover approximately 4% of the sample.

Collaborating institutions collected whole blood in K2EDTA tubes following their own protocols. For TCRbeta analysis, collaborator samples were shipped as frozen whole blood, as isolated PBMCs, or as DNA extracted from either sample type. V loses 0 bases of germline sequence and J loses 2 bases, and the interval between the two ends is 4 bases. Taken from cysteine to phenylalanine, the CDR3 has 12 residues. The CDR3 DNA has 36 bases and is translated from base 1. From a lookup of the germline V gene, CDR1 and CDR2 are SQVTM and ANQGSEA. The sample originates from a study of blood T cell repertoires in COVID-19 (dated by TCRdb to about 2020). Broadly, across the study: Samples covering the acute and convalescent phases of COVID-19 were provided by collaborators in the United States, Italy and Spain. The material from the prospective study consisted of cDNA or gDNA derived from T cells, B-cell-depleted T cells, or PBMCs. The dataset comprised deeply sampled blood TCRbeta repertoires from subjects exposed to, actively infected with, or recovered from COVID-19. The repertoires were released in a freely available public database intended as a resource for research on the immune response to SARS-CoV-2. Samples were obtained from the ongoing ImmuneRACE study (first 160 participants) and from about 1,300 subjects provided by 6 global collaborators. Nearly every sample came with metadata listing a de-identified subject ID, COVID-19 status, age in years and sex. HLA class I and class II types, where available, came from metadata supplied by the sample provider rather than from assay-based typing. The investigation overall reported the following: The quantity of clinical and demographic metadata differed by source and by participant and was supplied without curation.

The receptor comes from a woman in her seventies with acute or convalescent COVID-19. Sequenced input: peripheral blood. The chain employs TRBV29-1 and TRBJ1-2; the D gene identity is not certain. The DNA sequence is TGCAGCGTTGAAGAACGGAACTATGGCTACACCTTC. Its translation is CSVEERNYGYTF.